The rows below give T cell receptor beta chains drawn from one sample of a study of OX40 agonist ivuxolimab in advanced cancers. Libraries were prepared by immunoSEQ multiplex PCR; TCRdb keeps only in-frame clonotypes and omits some of them. The sample has tens of thousands of clones, approximately 84% seen once. The sample was CD4+ or CD8+ T cells sorted from blood, taken in a trial of the OX40 agonist ivuxolimab. The receptors come from an adult with an advanced solid tumor such as melanoma, head and neck, liver or kidney cancer. The CDR3 runs from the conserved cysteine through the conserved F or W. Each record gives: V gene, clone size, D gene, J gene, CDR3 protein, CDR3 DNA. A D gene is named only where the DNA matches it firmly. Clone size is not always given. Where it is, it says once, few, many or a class for expanded clones.

v_call: TRBV19
clone_size: NA
d_call: TRBD1
j_call: TRBJ2-7
cdr3_aa: CASSPGQGPYEQYF
cdr3_nt: TGTGCCAGTAGCCCGGGACAGGGACCCTACGAGCAGTACTTC

v_call: TRBV7-9
clone_size: NA
d_call: NA
j_call: TRBJ2-1
cdr3_aa: CASSLAGGGNEQFF
cdr3_nt: TGTGCCAGCAGCTTAGCGGGAGGTGGCAATGAGCAGTTCTTC

v_call: TRBV28
clone_size: NA
d_call: NA
j_call: TRBJ2-7
cdr3_aa: CASSLVRGYSYEQYF
cdr3_nt: TGTGCCAGCAGTTTAGTCAGGGGTTACTCCTACGAGCAGTACTTC

v_call: TRBV10-3
clone_size: NA
d_call: TRBD2
j_call: TRBJ2-7
cdr3_aa: CAISSWEGNYEQYF
cdr3_nt: TGTGCCATCAGTTCGTGGGAGGGGAACTACGAGCAGTACTTC

v_call: TRBV7-9
clone_size: many
d_call: TRBD1
j_call: TRBJ2-7
cdr3_aa: CASSQSDRDEQYF
cdr3_nt: TGTGCCAGCAGCCAGAGCGACAGGGACGAGCAGTACTTC

v_call: TRBV28
clone_size: NA
d_call: NA
j_call: TRBJ2-7
cdr3_aa: CASSLDGSSYEQYF
cdr3_nt: TGTGCCAGCAGTTTGGACGGAAGCTCCTACGAGCAGTACTTC

v_call: TRBV18
clone_size: NA
d_call: TRBD2
j_call: TRBJ2-1
cdr3_aa: CASSPLAGGLYNEQFF
cdr3_nt: TGTGCCAGCTCACCACTAGCGGGAGGTCTATACAATGAGCAGTTCTTC

v_call: TRBV28
clone_size: medium-sized
d_call: NA
j_call: TRBJ1-1
cdr3_aa: CASSLEYSEAFF
cdr3_nt: TGTGCCAGCAGTTTAGAGTATTCTGAAGCTTTCTTT

v_call: TRBV7-9
clone_size: NA
d_call: TRBD1
j_call: TRBJ2-1
cdr3_aa: CASSGTGGINNEQFF
cdr3_nt: TGTGCCAGCAGCGGGACAGGGGGAATAAACAATGAGCAGTTCTTC

v_call: TRBV4-1
clone_size: NA
d_call: TRBD2
j_call: TRBJ2-7
cdr3_aa: CASSHTTGTSSHEQYF
cdr3_nt: TGCGCCAGCAGCCATACGACCGGGACTAGCAGCCACGAGCAGTACTTC

v_call: TRBV7-9
clone_size: NA
d_call: TRBD2
j_call: TRBJ2-3
cdr3_aa: CASSFTAGGTDTQYF
cdr3_nt: TGTGCCAGCAGCTTCACAGCGGGAGGCACAGATACGCAGTATTTT

v_call: TRBV9
clone_size: NA
d_call: TRBD2
j_call: TRBJ2-1
cdr3_aa: CASSLEVGAGANEQFF
cdr3_nt: TGTGCCAGCAGCCTGGAAGTTGGAGCGGGAGCCAATGAGCAGTTCTTC

v_call: TRBV15
clone_size: few
d_call: NA
j_call: TRBJ1-1
cdr3_aa: CATSRGHTEAFF
cdr3_nt: TGTGCCACCAGCAGAGGACACACTGAAGCTTTCTTT

v_call: TRBV30
clone_size: NA
d_call: NA
j_call: TRBJ2-7
cdr3_aa: CAWRRTGTSYEQYF
cdr3_nt: TGTGCCTGGAGACGCACAGGGACCTCCTACGAGCAGTACTTC

v_call: TRBV2
clone_size: NA
d_call: NA
j_call: TRBJ2-7
cdr3_aa: CASRDPRLLYEQYF
cdr3_nt: TGTGCCAGCAGGGATCCAAGGCTTCTCTACGAGCAGTACTTC

v_call: TRBV10-1
clone_size: NA
d_call: NA
j_call: TRBJ2-1
cdr3_aa: CASSESSSNNEQFF
cdr3_nt: TGCGCCAGCAGTGAGTCGTCTTCCAACAATGAGCAGTTCTTC

v_call: TRBV6-5
clone_size: few
d_call: NA
j_call: TRBJ2-5
cdr3_aa: CASSYAVQETQYF
cdr3_nt: TGTGCCAGCAGTTACGCGGTCCAAGAGACCCAGTACTTC

v_call: TRBV28
clone_size: NA
d_call: NA
j_call: TRBJ2-1
cdr3_aa: CASRFTLSYNEQFF
cdr3_nt: TGTGCCAGCAGATTCACCCTGTCCTACAATGAGCAGTTCTTC

v_call: TRBV6-6
clone_size: NA
d_call: NA
j_call: TRBJ2-1
cdr3_aa: CASSLVYYNEQFF
cdr3_nt: TGTGCCAGCAGTTTGGTATACTACAATGAGCAGTTCTTC

v_call: TRBV27
clone_size: NA
d_call: TRBD2
j_call: TRBJ2-1
cdr3_aa: CASSKMPVAGGGNEQFF
cdr3_nt: TGTGCCAGCAGCAAAATGCCCGTAGCGGGGGGAGGCAATGAGCAGTTCTTC

v_call: TRBV28
clone_size: NA
d_call: TRBD2
j_call: TRBJ2-1
cdr3_aa: CASSFLAGDEQFF
cdr3_nt: TGTGCCAGCAGTTTCCTAGCGGGAGACGAGCAGTTCTTC

v_call: TRBV7-9
clone_size: few
d_call: NA
j_call: TRBJ1-2
cdr3_aa: CASSLGSTGYTF
cdr3_nt: TGTGCCAGCAGCTTGGGCAGTACTGGCTACACCTTC

v_call: TRBV18
clone_size: NA
d_call: NA
j_call: TRBJ2-7
cdr3_aa: CASSPPGTYEQYF
cdr3_nt: TGTGCCAGCTCACCCCCGGGGACCTACGAGCAGTACTTC

v_call: TRBV7-3
clone_size: NA
d_call: NA
j_call: TRBJ2-3
cdr3_aa: CASSSYSTDTQYF
cdr3_nt: TGTGCCAGCAGCTCCTACTCCACAGATACGCAGTATTTT

v_call: TRBV4-1
clone_size: NA
d_call: NA
j_call: TRBJ1-3
cdr3_aa: CASSHSTATGNTIYF
cdr3_nt: TGCGCCAGCAGCCACTCGACAGCTACTGGAAACACCATATATTTT

v_call: TRBV5-6
clone_size: NA
d_call: NA
j_call: TRBJ2-7
cdr3_aa: CASSYGTGEQYF
cdr3_nt: TGTGCCAGCAGCTATGGAACGGGAGAGCAGTACTTC

v_call: TRBV29-1
clone_size: NA
d_call: NA
j_call: TRBJ2-1
cdr3_aa: CSAPKGIASSYNEQFF
cdr3_nt: TGCAGCGCCCCGAAAGGTATAGCGTCCTCCTACAATGAGCAGTTCTTC

v_call: TRBV5-6
clone_size: NA
d_call: NA
j_call: TRBJ2-7
cdr3_aa: CASSLDTLSYEQYF
cdr3_nt: TGTGCCAGCAGCTTGGACACCCTCTCCTACGAGCAGTACTTC

v_call: TRBV7-6
clone_size: NA
d_call: NA
j_call: TRBJ1-1
cdr3_aa: CASSLPGVGDAEAFF
cdr3_nt: TGTGCCAGCAGCCTACCCGGGGTGGGGGACGCTGAAGCTTTCTTT

v_call: TRBV5-1
clone_size: NA
d_call: NA
j_call: TRBJ2-4
cdr3_aa: CASSLSFLDQYF
cdr3_nt: TGCGCCAGCAGCTTGAGCTTCTTAGATCAGTACTTC

v_call: TRBV2
clone_size: NA
d_call: NA
j_call: TRBJ2-7
cdr3_aa: CASSMRDSYEQYF
cdr3_nt: TGTGCCAGCAGTATGAGAGACTCCTACGAGCAGTACTTC

v_call: TRBV4-1
clone_size: NA
d_call: TRBD2
j_call: TRBJ2-7
cdr3_aa: CASSQGLAGGSSYEQYF
cdr3_nt: TGCGCCAGCAGCCAAGGGCTAGCGGGGGGAAGCTCCTACGAGCAGTACTTC

v_call: TRBV6-5
clone_size: NA
d_call: NA
j_call: TRBJ1-4
cdr3_aa: CASSYSGVNNEKLFF
cdr3_nt: TGTGCCAGCAGTTACTCGGGGGTGAATAATGAAAAACTGTTTTTT

v_call: TRBV30
clone_size: few
d_call: TRBD2
j_call: TRBJ2-1
cdr3_aa: CAWGAGNEQFF
cdr3_nt: TGTGCCTGGGGAGCGGGGAATGAGCAGTTCTTC

v_call: TRBV7-9
clone_size: NA
d_call: TRBD2
j_call: TRBJ2-7
cdr3_aa: CASSFSAGAVSYEQYF
cdr3_nt: TGTGCCAGCAGCTTCTCAGCGGGAGCTGTATCCTACGAGCAGTACTTC

v_call: TRBV4-2
clone_size: NA
d_call: TRBD1
j_call: TRBJ2-7
cdr3_aa: CASSLVRDRDYEQYF
cdr3_nt: TGTGCCAGCAGCTTAGTTCGGGACAGGGACTACGAGCAGTACTTC

v_call: TRBV2
clone_size: few
d_call: TRBD1
j_call: TRBJ1-2
cdr3_aa: CASRGTGVYGYTF
cdr3_nt: TGTGCCAGCAGGGGGACAGGGGTCTATGGCTACACCTTC

v_call: TRBV7-6
clone_size: NA
d_call: TRBD1
j_call: TRBJ1-3
cdr3_aa: CASSPTGAGNTIYF
cdr3_nt: TGTGCCAGCAGCCCTACAGGGGCTGGAAACACCATATATTTT